These T cell receptor beta chains were read from a single sample in a study of blood T cell repertoires in COVID-19. The method was immunoSEQ multiplex PCR; TCRdb's version includes in-frame clones alone and lacks a portion of them. This table has about 260,000 clones, around 90% appearing once. Sequenced input: peripheral blood. All receptors come from a person aged 18-29 years with COVID-19, enrolled during active disease. Each CDR3 is given with its conserved first and last residue. The D gene is left open where the match is weak. Some rows mark clone size as missing; the rest say once, few, many or name a class of expanded clone.

V	J	D	length	size	CDR3	DNA
TRBV7-9	TRBJ2-4	TRBD2	14	-	CASSLSAGGNIQYF	TGTGCCAGCAGCTTGTCGGCGGGGGGAAACATTCAGTACTTC
TRBV11-2	TRBJ2-1	TRBD1	16	-	CASSYRQGAKPNEQFF	TGTGCCAGCAGCTACCGACAGGGGGCAAAACCCAATGAGCAGTTCTTC
TRBV7-9	TRBJ2-3	TRBD2	15	-	CASSLVSGGTDTQYF	TGTGCCAGCAGCTTAGTGAGCGGGGGCACAGATACGCAGTATTTT
TRBV2	TRBJ1-6	TRBD1	14	-	CASRLRDSNSPLHF	TGTGCCAGCAGGCTACGGGACAGTAATTCACCCCTCCACTTT
TRBV7-2	TRBJ2-1	TRBD2	16	few	CASSLLGLAGGREQFF	TGTGCCAGCAGCTTGTTGGGACTAGCGGGAGGAAGGGAGCAGTTCTTC
TRBV5-4	TRBJ2-1	-	14	-	CASSRGGQENEQFF	TGTGCCAGCAGCCGCGGGGGACAGGAGAATGAGCAGTTCTTC
TRBV25-1	TRBJ1-5	-	17	-	CASSESTGEDSNQPQHF	TGTGCCAGCAGTGAGTCAACCGGGGAAGATAGCAATCAGCCCCAGCATTTT
TRBV6-5	TRBJ2-7	TRBD1	15	-	CASILGQGANYEQYF	TGTGCCAGCATTCTAGGACAGGGGGCCAATTACGAGCAGTACTTC
TRBV9	TRBJ1-1	TRBD1	18	-	CASSPRDRGQQGNTEAFF	TGTGCCAGCAGCCCCCGGGACAGGGGGCAGCAGGGGAACACTGAAGCTTTCTTT
TRBV29-1	TRBJ2-1	-	11	-	CSVGARWEQFF	TGCAGCGTTGGAGCTCGATGGGAGCAGTTCTTC
TRBV5-1	TRBJ2-3	TRBD2	16	-	CASSPGTSATTDTQYF	TGCGCCAGCAGCCCCGGGACTAGCGCAACCACAGATACGCAGTATTTT
TRBV28	TRBJ1-1	TRBD1	14	-	CASTATGYYTEAFF	TGTGCCAGCACAGCGACAGGGTACTACACTGAAGCTTTCTTT
TRBV13	TRBJ2-7	TRBD2	18	-	CASSPPGLAGGMPTEQYF	TGTGCCAGCAGCCCACCGGGACTAGCGGGAGGAATGCCTACCGAGCAGTACTTC
TRBV5-6	TRBJ2-7	-	13	-	CASSLGRGTEQYF	TGTGCCAGCAGCTTGGGACGCGGAACCGAGCAGTACTTC
TRBV6-1	TRBJ1-1	TRBD1	16	-	CASSDNRGKGNTEAFF	TGTGCCAGCAGTGACAACAGGGGAAAAGGAAACACTGAAGCTTTCTTT
TRBV5-6	TRBJ2-7	-	13	-	CASSLGTVLEQYF	TGTGCCAGCAGCTTGGGGACAGTCTTAGAGCAGTACTTC
TRBV29-1	TRBJ2-2	-	12	-	CSAYGSPGELFF	TGCAGCGCTTACGGGAGTCCCGGGGAGCTGTTTTTT
TRBV5-4	TRBJ2-3	TRBD2	16	-	CASSRGLAGEADTQYF	TGTGCCAGCAGTCGCGGACTAGCGGGAGAGGCAGATACGCAGTATTTT
TRBV29-1	TRBJ2-7	-	11	-	CSGLGAGEQYF	TGCAGCGGGCTTGGGGCTGGGGAGCAGTACTTC
TRBV21-1	TRBJ1-2	-	15	-	CASSGGHPSNYGYTF	TGTGCCAGCAGCGGGGGCCACCCAAGCAACTATGGCTACACCTTC
TRBV24-1	TRBJ2-1	-	13	-	CATSDFSGTEQFF	TGTGCCACCAGTGATTTTTCAGGCACTGAGCAGTTCTTC
TRBV19	TRBJ2-7	TRBD1	16	-	CASKKTPGTGGYEQYF	TGTGCCAGTAAAAAGACTCCCGGGACAGGGGGCTACGAGCAGTACTTC
TRBV24-1	TRBJ2-1	TRBD1	16	-	CATSDNRAYTGGEQFF	TGTGCCACCAGTGATAATCGGGCATACACAGGGGGTGAGCAGTTCTTC
TRBV6-1	TRBJ2-3	-	15	-	CASSELPVELGTQYF	TGTGCCAGCAGTGAGCTCCCGGTGGAGTTGGGTACGCAGTATTTT
TRBV5-6	TRBJ1-5	TRBD1	14	-	CASSRTGGRQPQHF	TGTGCCAGCAGCCGAACAGGGGGGCGACAGCCCCAGCATTTT
TRBV12-3/TRBV12-4	TRBJ2-2	TRBD2	13	-	CASASGGYGELFF	TGTGCCAGCGCTTCGGGGGGATACGGGGAGCTGTTTTTT
TRBV4-3	TRBJ1-1	-	13	-	CASSQQSEAAAFF	TGCGCCAGCAGCCAACAGTCTGAGGCAGCAGCTTTCTTT
TRBV4-1	TRBJ2-7	-	15	-	CASSQNSGSTYEQYF	TGCGCCAGCAGCCAAAATAGCGGCAGTACCTACGAGCAGTACTTC
TRBV3-1/TRBV3-2	TRBJ1-2	TRBD1	20	-	CASSQDSFLRRDRQFYGYTF	TGTGCCAGCAGCCAAGATAGCTTTTTACGCAGGGACAGACAATTCTATGGCTACACCTTC
TRBV29-1	TRBJ1-2	-	10	-	CSAGVEGYTF	TGCAGCGCAGGGGTTGAGGGCTACACCTTC
TRBV5-1	TRBJ1-5	-	16	-	CASSLEPREFDQPQHF	TGCGCCAGCAGCTTGGAGCCCAGGGAATTCGATCAGCCCCAGCATTTT
TRBV6-5	TRBJ1-5	TRBD1	15	-	CASSTGTGGNQPQHF	TGTGCCAGCAGCACCGGGACAGGGGGCAATCAGCCCCAGCATTTT
TRBV7-9	TRBJ1-3	TRBD1	15	-	CASSYRQGQGNTIYF	TGTGCCAGCAGCTACCGACAGGGGCAAGGAAACACCATATATTTT
TRBV9	TRBJ2-3	-	15	-	CASSVGPSVTDTQYF	TGTGCCAGCAGCGTGGGGCCTAGCGTCACAGATACGCAGTATTTT
TRBV6-5	TRBJ1-5	-	14	-	CASSYSGGNQPQHF	TGTGCCAGCAGTTACTCCGGGGGCAATCAGCCCCAGCATTTT
TRBV11-2	TRBJ1-6	-	14	-	CASSLVARGSPLHF	TGTGCCAGCAGCTTAGTAGCAAGGGGGTCACCCCTCCACTTT
TRBV7-6	TRBJ1-6	-	15	-	CASRRDRDTYSPLHF	TGTGCCAGCAGGAGAGACCGGGACACCTATTCACCCCTCCACTTT
TRBV5-1	TRBJ2-1	TRBD2	19	-	CASSPPPLAGGRVYNEQFF	TGCGCCAGCAGCCCGCCCCCCCTAGCGGGAGGGCGGGTCTACAATGAGCAGTTCTTC
TRBV6-6	TRBJ2-1	-	15	once	CASSYSSSSTHEQFF	TGTGCCAGCAGTTACTCGAGTTCTAGCACCCATGAGCAGTTCTTC
TRBV5-8	TRBJ1-1	-	14	-	CASSLGTANTEAFF	TGTGCCAGCAGCTTGGGTACTGCGAACACTGAAGCTTTCTTT
TRBV4-1	TRBJ1-2	-	15	-	CASSPKLSAGYGYTF	TGCGCCAGTTCCCCCAAACTTTCCGCGGGCTATGGCTACACCTTC
TRBV15	TRBJ1-2	TRBD1	15	-	CATSRVRQGGNGYTF	TGTGCCACCAGCAGAGTTCGACAGGGGGGGAATGGCTACACCTTC
TRBV25-1	TRBJ1-4	-	13	-	CASSEYGNEKLFF	TGTGCCAGCAGTGAATACGGTAATGAAAAACTGTTTTTT
TRBV4-1	TRBJ2-5	TRBD1	16	-	CASSQGQGGLKETQYF	TGCGCCAGCAGCCAGGGACAGGGGGGCCTTAAAGAGACCCAGTACTTC